The rows below give T cell receptor beta chains drawn from one sample of a study of shared clonotypes between healthy human individuals. Measured with immunoSEQ multiplex PCR; TCRdb has only the in-frame clones, and not every one. Altogether about 510,000 clones are present, approximately 79% being singletons, with the ten largest covering 13%. The sample consisted of PBMCs. These receptors all come from a woman in her 40s in good health. Some clones in this sample may be carry-over from other donors' samples. CDR3s include the opening cysteine and the closing phenylalanine or tryptophan. Each record gives: D gene, clone size, CDR3 length, V gene, J gene, CDR3 DNA, CDR3 protein. A D gene is named only where the DNA matches it firmly. Expanded clones are given a class, and other clones once, few, many or no size at all.

TRBD1	many	13	TRBV7-2	TRBJ1-2	TGTGCCAGCAGCCCAGGGACAGTCTATGGCTACACCTTC	CASSPGTVYGYTF
NA	many	14	TRBV9	TRBJ1-5	TGTGCCAGCAGCGTAGGTGGGGCAGGTCAGCCCCAGCATTTT	CASSVGGAGQPQHF
NA	NA	14	TRBV7-2	TRBJ1-2	TGTGCCAGCAGCTTAAATACGGTTCTGGATGGCTACACCTTC	CASSLNTVLDGYTF
NA	NA	13	TRBV29-1	TRBJ2-7	TGCAGCGTTGGCAGGGGAGGGACCTACGAGCAGTACTTC	CSVGRGGTYEQYF
NA	NA	17	TRBV2	TRBJ1-2	TGTGCCAGCAGTGAAACGCGGTCAGGGATGCGCAACTATGGCTACACCTTC	CASSETRSGMRNYGYTF
NA	few	13	TRBV7-9	TRBJ1-1	TGTGCCAGCAGCTCCCAGGGGAACACTGAAGCTTTCTTT	CASSSQGNTEAFF
NA	many	14	TRBV2	TRBJ2-3	TGTGCCAGCAGATCGGCCTTTTCCACAGATACGCAGTATTTT	CASRSAFSTDTQYF
TRBD1	NA	15	TRBV7-3	TRBJ2-2	TGTGCCAGCAGCTGGACAGGGGGCGCGGCCGGGGAGCTGTTTTTT	CASSWTGGAAGELFF
NA	NA	14	TRBV6-5	TRBJ1-5	TGTGCCAGCAGGGGGACGCCCGGCAATCAGCCCCAGCATTTT	CASRGTPGNQPQHF
NA	NA	14	TRBV21-1	TRBJ1-1	TGTGCCAGCAGCAATTGGGATAGGGACACTGAAGCTTTCTTT	CASSNWDRDTEAFF